A selection of T cell receptor beta chains follows, all from one sample in a study of molecular identifiers for immune sequencing clone quantification. TCRdb redid the calling of the PCR reads with MiXCR, one entry per CDR3 protein. Among some 89,000 distinct CDR3 sequences, roughly 26% were seen once, and the ten largest hold roughly 1%. Sequenced: naive CD8+ T cells from blood, with Jurkat cell RNA spiked in. The receptors shown here come from a human donor in good health. Some libraries in this study had Jurkat cell RNA spiked in. Each CDR3 is given with its conserved first and last residue. Fields, in order: clone size, D gene, J gene, V gene, CDR3 protein, CDR3 DNA. A D gene is named only where the DNA matches it firmly. Clone sizes are given selectively: once, few, many, or a class where the clone is expanded.

.,TRBD2,TRBJ2-3,TRBV27,CASSSVRAGGADTQYF,TGTGCCAGCAGTTCCGTCCGGGCGGGGGGGGCAGATACGCAGTATTTT
many,.,TRBJ1-1,TRBV7-6,CASSLGGDEAFF,TGTGCCAGCAGCTTAGGGGGCGATGAAGCTTTCTTT
many,TRBD1,TRBJ2-7,TRBV5-4,CASSPEGDSAYEQYF,TGTGCCAGCAGCCCTGAGGGGGACAGCGCCTACGAGCAGTACTTC
.,.,TRBJ2-5,TRBV3-1,CASSQETGQVQETQYF,TGTGCCAGCAGCCAAGAAACGGGTCAGGTCCAAGAGACCCAGTACTTC
many,.,TRBJ2-7,TRBV14,CASSHSRDEQYF,TGTGCCAGCAGCCACTCCAGGGACGAGCAGTACTTC
many,TRBD1,TRBJ2-5,TRBV13,CASSNKDLGQGQETQYF,TGTGCCAGCAGTAATAAAGACCTGGGACAGGGTCAGGAGACCCAGTACTTC
few,.,TRBJ2-7,TRBV5-1,CASSFRDNSYEQYF,TGCGCCAGCAGCTTTCGCGACAATTCCTACGAGCAGTACTTC
.,.,TRBJ1-5,TRBV27,CAGRFRGLGENQPQHF,TGTGCCGGCCGATTCCGGGGGTTGGGGGAGAATCAGCCCCAGCATTTT
many,.,TRBJ2-7,TRBV20-1,CSAGFDGYEQYF,TGCAGTGCTGGGTTCGACGGCTACGAGCAGTACTTC
few,.,TRBJ1-5,TRBV27,CASSHPEYSNQPQHF,TGTGCCAGCAGTCACCCGGAGTATAGCAATCAGCCCCAGCATTTT
.,.,TRBJ1-1,TRBV9,CASSVARGPNTEAFF,TGCGCCAGCAGCGTGGCTCGGGGCCCTAACACTGAAGCTTTCTTT
many,TRBD2,TRBJ2-2,TRBV28,CASTHTGTTTGELFF,TGTGCCAGCACCCACACCGGGACTACCACCGGGGAGCTGTTTTTT
many,.,TRBJ1-1,TRBV13,CASSRWGTEAFF,TGTGCCAGCAGCCGATGGGGCACTGAAGCTTTCTTT
.,.,TRBJ1-1,TRBV2,CASSEEGGLYTEAFF,TGTGCCAGCAGTGAAGAGGGGGGTCTATACACTGAAGCTTTCTTT
many,.,TRBJ2-5,TRBV7-2,CASSLTSHQETQYF,TGTGCCAGCAGCCTTACCTCGCACCAAGAGACCCAGTACTTC
few,.,TRBJ2-1,TRBV6-5,CASKADSNEQFF,TGTGCCAGCAAAGCGGACTCCAATGAGCAGTTCTTC
many,TRBD1,TRBJ2-7,TRBV27,CASSWTGNYEQYF,TGTGCCAGCAGTTGGACAGGGAACTACGAGCAGTACTTC
.,TRBD2,TRBJ2-7,TRBV4-3,CASSQGTSGYEQHF,TGCGCCAGCAGCCAAGGGACTAGCGGCTACGAGCAGCACTTC
many,TRBD1,TRBJ2-2,TRBV5-4,CASGQGWTGELFF,TGTGCCAGCGGACAGGGTTGGACCGGGGAGCTGTTTTTT
few,.,TRBJ1-1,TRBV20-1,CSASQDTNRIGSTGAFF,TGCAGTGCTAGCCAGGACACTAATAGGATAGGGAGCACTGGAGCTTTCTTT
many,.,TRBJ1-1,TRBV6-5,CASTTIGVTEAFF,TGTGCCAGCACCACGATAGGGGTAACTGAAGCTTTCTTT
many,.,TRBJ2-1,TRBV20-1,CSARSQRYEQFF,TGCAGTGCTAGATCGCAGAGGTATGAGCAGTTCTTC
.,.,TRBJ2-1,TRBV6-2/TRBV6-3,CASSTLIGSYNVQFF,TGTGCCAGCAGCACACTCATCGGGAGCTACAATGTGCAGTTCTTC
many,.,TRBJ2-3,TRBV4-1,CASSQDGLSTDTQYF,TGCGCCAGCAGCCAAGACGGCCTCAGCACAGATACGCAGTATTTT
many,.,TRBJ2-7,TRBV12-3/TRBV12-4,CASTPRTARGEQYF,TGTGCCAGCACCCCAAGGACAGCCCGGGGCGAGCAGTACTTC
.,.,TRBJ2-3,TRBV27,CASSPGAVPSTDTQYF,TGTGCCAGCAGCCCAGGGGCTGTCCCTAGCACAGATACGCAGTATTTT
many,TRBD2,TRBJ2-3,TRBV7-9,CASRRTTSGSTDTQYF,TGTGCCAGCAGACGAACAACTAGCGGGAGCACAGATACGCAGTATTTT
.,.,TRBJ2-3,TRBV7-3,CASSLYGPTGSSTDTQYF,TGTGCCAGCAGCTTATATGGTCCAACGGGTTCTAGCACAGATACGCAGTATTTT
few,TRBD2,TRBJ2-7,TRBV6-5,CASSYAASGVYEQYF,TGTGCCAGCAGTTACGCGGCTAGCGGGGTCTACGAGCAGTACTTC
many,.,TRBJ2-7,TRBV12-3/TRBV12-4,CASNSDMGEQYF,TGTGCCAGCAACTCAGACATGGGGGAGCAGTACTTC
many,.,TRBJ1-6,TRBV20-1,CSARVEWNNSPLHF,TGCAGTGCTAGAGTAGAGTGGAATAATTCACCCCTCCACTTT
many,.,TRBJ2-7,TRBV29-1,CSVVGQGWDEQYF,TGCAGCGTTGTGGGGCAGGGATGGGACGAGCAGTACTTC
many,.,TRBJ1-1,TRBV7-9,CASRPGPLVDTEAFF,TGTGCCAGCAGGCCCGGACCGCTCGTGGACACTGAAGCTTTCTTT
many,.,TRBJ1-4,TRBV4-3,CASSQAGNEKLFF,TGCGCCAGCAGCCAAGCGGGTAATGAAAAACTGTTTTTT
many,TRBD2,TRBJ2-1,TRBV20-1,CSARDSAGGRYNEQFF,TGCAGTGCTAGAGATTCGGCGGGAGGCCGCTACAATGAGCAGTTCTTC
many,TRBD2,TRBJ2-7,TRBV6-2/TRBV6-3,CASRLTSGKYSNSYEQYF,TGTGCCAGCAGGCTCACTAGCGGCAAGTACTCAAACTCCTACGAGCAGTACTTC
many,.,TRBJ2-5,TRBV7-9,CASTPPGDQETQYF,TGTGCCAGCACACCACCAGGGGACCAAGAGACCCAGTACTTC
many,.,TRBJ2-7,TRBV27,CASSDEGLYEQYF,TGTGCCAGCAGTGATGAGGGGTTATACGAGCAGTACTTC
many,.,TRBJ2-7,TRBV20-1,CSARPLAGTYEQYF,TGCAGTGCTAGACCCCTTGCCGGGACCTACGAGCAGTACTTC
many,.,TRBJ2-1,TRBV15,CATSRDLADEQFF,TGTGCCACCAGCAGAGATCTGGCAGATGAGCAGTTCTTC
many,TRBD2,TRBJ2-3,TRBV9,CASSRAGTADTQYF,TGTGCCAGCAGCCGAGCGGGGACCGCAGATACGCAGTATTTT
.,.,TRBJ1-3,TRBV4-3,CASSQDRFSGNTLYF,TGCGCCAGCAGCCAAGATAGGTTCTCTGGAAACACCCTATATTTT
many,.,TRBJ2-3,TRBV10-3,CAISDVRAEDTQYF,TGTGCCATCAGTGATGTTCGGGCCGAGGATACGCAGTATTTT
many,.,TRBJ1-5,TRBV27,CASSLLGGNQPQHF,TGTGCCAGCAGTTTATTGGGGGGCAATCAGCCCCAGCATTTT
.,TRBD2,TRBJ2-7,TRBV7-9,CASSNPPRTSGRAGLTYEQYF,TGTGCCAGCAGCAACCCTCCACGGACTAGCGGGAGGGCCGGTCTTACCTACGAGCAGTACTTC
few,TRBD2,TRBJ2-6,TRBV3-1,CASSPNIAGRRSGANVLTF,TGTGCCAGCAGCCCGAATATAGCGGGGAGACGCTCTGGGGCCAACGTCCTGACTTTC
.,.,TRBJ2-1,TRBV6-5,CASRPGTPFPEQFF,TGTGCCAGCAGACCCGGGACCCCCTTTCCTGAGCAGTTCTTC
few,.,TRBJ1-6,TRBV4-3,CASSQDESAAFSPLHF,TGCGCCAGCAGCCAAGATGAATCTGCTGCGTTTTCACCCCTCCACTTT
.,TRBD2,TRBJ2-1,TRBV27,CASSQPPGLEDEQFF,TGTGCCAGCTCTCAACCCCCGGGACTAGAAGATGAGCAGTTCTTC
.,TRBD2,TRBJ2-7,TRBV5-6,CASSLGGSNSYEQYF,TGTGCCAGCAGCTTGGGCGGGAGCAACTCCTACGAGCAGTACTTC
many,.,TRBJ2-1,TRBV28,CASSFIGSGSEQFF,TGTGCCAGCAGTTTCATAGGGTCGGGAAGTGAGCAGTTCTTC
.,TRBD1,TRBJ1-1,TRBV13,CASSVGQGGREAFF,TGTGCCAGCAGCGTAGGACAGGGGGGAAGAGAAGCTTTCTTT
.,.,TRBJ1-2,TRBV13,CASSFRSAGSYGYTF,TGTGCCAGCAGCTTTAGGTCGGCGGGAAGCTATGGCTACACCTTC
many,TRBD1,TRBJ2-5,TRBV20-1,CSARDFMTGSNQETQYF,TGCAGTGCTAGAGACTTTATGACAGGGAGTAACCAAGAGACCCAGTACTTC
few,TRBD2,TRBJ2-1,TRBV5-1,CASSLLAGGLSSYNEQFF,TGCGCCAGCAGCTTGTTAGCGGGAGGCCTAAGCTCCTACAATGAGCAGTTCTTC
once,TRBD1,TRBJ2-6,TRBV14,CASSQGTGFYGVQANVLTF,TGTGCCAGCAGCCAAGGGACAGGGTTCTACGGGGTTCAGGCCAACGTCCTGACTTTC
many,.,TRBJ1-3,TRBV27,CASSPDSNSGNTIYF,TGTGCCAGCAGTCCGGACAGTAACTCTGGAAACACCATATATTTT